Included here is one TCR beta chain sequence, with context. Its antigen is as yet unknown. This sample stems from a study of cytomegalovirus exposure and HLA in healthy donors. Study-wide results and caveats: More clonal expansion characterized HLA-associated TCR beta chains than equally common others in a later analysis. Cytomegalovirus association was assigned to approximately 180 TCR beta chains.

Researchers ran the PCR with 60 Vbeta and 13 Jbeta primers. Measured with immunoSEQ multiplex PCR; TCRdb has only the in-frame clones, and not every one. The sample has about 190,000 clones, 65% to 80% seen once. The source material was PBMCs. This sequence originates from a man aged 30 to 39 in good health and CMV-seropositive.

The CDR3 loop reads CAWDSSNYGYTF. CDR3 in DNA: TGTGCCTGGGACAGTTCTAACTATGGCTACACCTTC. The chain carries TRBV30 and TRBJ1-2; perhaps TRBD1 as D (5 bases). The CDR3 contains 12 residues. Germline V lookup: CDR1 GTSNPN, CDR2 SVGIG (reference sequence). The germline V and J ends were trimmed by 5 bases and 0 bases, with 7 bases remaining between them.